The 28 T cell receptor beta chains below were found in one sample sequenced in a study of T cells in Graves' hyperthyroidism and ophthalmopathy. TCR beta CDR3 regions were amplified from RNA transcripts. TCR CDR3 regions were first amplified by RT-PCR with HTBI primers. Via MiXCR, TCRdb re-called the multiplex PCR reads, giving one row per CDR3 protein. The sample has approximately 420,000 distinct CDR3 sequences, approximately 15% seen once. Sequences were obtained from blood. Receptors were obtained from a woman in her late teens or twenties with Graves' hyperthyroidism.

This clonotype was seen at least ten times. V and J are TRBV28 and TRBJ2-7; TRBD2 aligns across 8 bases. V was clipped by 4 bases and J by 3 bases; unmatched bases: 8. Germline V gene lookup returns CDR1 MDHEN and CDR2 SYDVKM. CDR3 length: 15 residues. For the CDR3, the DNA is TGTGCCAGCAGTTCGCCGACTAGCGAGCTCTACGAGCAGTACTTC. Translation gives CASSSPTSELYEQYF.

This clonotype was observed at least ten times. This chain uses TRBV20-1 with TRBJ2-7; 7 nucleotides agree with TRBD2. The germline V gene encodes CDR1 DFQATT and CDR2 SNEGSKA (reference sequence). The V segment lost 6 bases and the J segment 4 bases; nucleotides outside the gene matches: 15. The CDR3 totals 15 residues. This chain's CDR3 is CSAKEGAGFGYEQYF. CDR3 DNA: TGCAGTGCAAAAGAGGGAGCGGGATTCGGTTACGAGCAGTACTTC.

This clonotype was seen ten or more times. The chain carries TRBV5-1 and TRBJ2-7; 11 bases match TRBD2. The length of the CDR3 is 18 residues. From germline, CDR1 is SGHRS and CDR2 YFSETQ. Trimming at V came to 1 base and at J to 0 bases, leaving 9 bases not matched to a gene. The CDR3 DNA follows: TGCGCCAGCAGCTTGTCCCCGACTAGCGGGGTTGGCTCCTACGAGCAGTACTTC. Its protein product is CASSLSPTSGVGSYEQYF.

This clonotype was seen many times. The rearrangement uses TRBV20-1 and TRBJ2-3; 9 nucleotides align to TRBD2. With V trimmed by 3 bases and J by 1 base, 8 bases remained unmatched. Germline values: CDR1 DFQATT, CDR2 SNEGSKA (reference sequence). This CDR3 has 16 residues. Here the CDR3 reads CSASPTRTSGTDTQYF. CDR3 sequence (DNA): TGCAGTGCTAGCCCCACAAGGACTAGCGGCACAGATACGCAGTATTTT.

This clonotype appeared many times. The chain employs TRBV30 and TRBJ2-7, with a tentative D call TRBD1 (5 bases). In germline, CDR1 is GTSNPN, CDR2 SVGIG (reference sequence). V lost 2 bases, J lost 6 bases, and 17 bases lay in between. The CDR3 contains 14 residues. In DNA form, the CDR3 reads TGTGCCTGGAGTTCCCTAGTGTCTAGGGGCGAGCAGTACTTC. It encodes CAWSSLVSRGEQYF.

This clonotype was counted a few times. This rearrangement joins TRBV30 to TRBJ2-2; D may match TRBD1 or TRBD2 (5 bases each). Germline CDR1 reads GTSNPN; CDR2 reads SVGIG (reference sequence). Trimming removed 3 bases at V and 3 bases at J, with 11 bases between. The CDR3 is 14 amino acids. CDR3 residues: CAWRPGTYTGELFF. CDR3 nucleotides: TGTGCCTGGAGACCCGGGACCTACACCGGGGAGCTGTTTTTT.

This rearrangement joins TRBV13 to TRBJ2-7; TRBD1 matches 9 bases. V shed 1 base and J 7 bases; nucleotides not matched to a gene: 5. Germline V gene data show CDR1 as PRHDT and CDR2 as FYEKMQ (reference sequence). The CDR3 contains 14 residues. The CDR3 coding sequence is TGTGCCAGCAGCTTAGAACAGGGGGCGCGAGAGCAGTACTTC. As protein: CASSLEQGAREQYF.

In DNA form, the CDR3 reads TGTGCCAGCAGTGTCCCGGGACAGGGGAGCTATGGCTACACCTTC. Protein product: CASSVPGQGSYGYTF. The chain recombines TRBV5-5 with TRBJ1-2, with 10 bases identical to TRBD1. CDR3 length: 15 amino acids. The germline CDR1 and CDR2 sequences are SGHKS and YYEKEE (reference sequence). J lost 4 bases, V lost 5 bases, and 8 bases had no gene match.

This clonotype was recorded at least ten times. V usage is TRBV6-2 or TRBV6-3 and J usage is TRBJ1-5, with D uncertain. Germline V gene sequence: CDR1 MNHEY, CDR2 SVGEGT. Trimming shortened V by 2 bases and J by 6 bases, and 17 bases separated the two germline ends. The CDR3 is 16 residues long. The CDR3 nucleotides are TGTGCCAGCAGTTACGCTCAGACTCTAGCGGGTCAGCCCCAGCATTTT. Amino acids: CASSYAQTLAGQPQHF.

This clonotype occurred many times. J is TRBJ2-5 and V is TRBV19; 9 bases map to TRBD1. CDR1 and CDR2 (germline): LNHDA, SQIVND (reference sequence). The CDR3 is made up of 14 amino acids. The J segment lost 4 bases and the V segment lost 6 bases, leaving 6 bases of the junction unmatched. CDR3 loop: CASSDPGQGETQYF. CDR3 DNA sequence: TGTGCCAGTAGCGACCCGGGACAGGGAGAGACCCAGTACTTC.

The V call is TRBV9, the J call TRBJ2-1; tentative D call: TRBD2 (6 bases). V lost 0 bases, J lost 4 bases, and 14 bases lay in between. CDR3 size: 16 residues. Per the germline V gene, CDR1 is SGDLS and CDR2 is YYNGEE. The CDR3 coding sequence is TGTGCCAGCAGCGTAGCGGCGGAGGGCGGATACAATGAGCAGTTCTTC. Its protein is CASSVAAEGGYNEQFF.

The table lists this clonotype with many counts. J is TRBJ1-1 and V is TRBV2, with 8 nucleotides matching TRBD1. CDR1 is SNHLY, CDR2 FYNNEI, per germline. V trimming: 5 bases; J trimming: 5 bases; junction bases outside the gene matches: 4. The CDR3 consists of 13 residues. CDR3 amino acids: CASSPGGMTEAFF. The CDR3 DNA is TGTGCCAGCAGTCCAGGGGGCATGACTGAAGCTTTCTTT.

The CDR3 region has the DNA TGCAGTGCTAGAGAGCCGGACAGGGGCAATGAGCAGTTCTTC. It is translated as CSAREPDRGNEQFF. The genes are TRBV20-1 and TRBJ2-1, with 9 bases lining up with TRBD1. The V segment lost 0 bases and the J segment 6 bases; nucleotides outside the gene matches: 3. Germline assignment: CDR1 DFQATT and CDR2 SNEGSKA (reference sequence). The CDR3 is 14 residues long.

Turning to this clonotype: Given a much more abundant clone one base away, this may be a read error. The V call is TRBV6-2 or TRBV6-3, the J call TRBJ2-7; D is ambiguous. Germline CDR1 and CDR2: MNHEY and SVGEGT. CDR3 length: 13 amino acids. The CDR3 nucleotides read TGTGCCAGCAGCTCCATCCTGGGTTACGAGCGGTACTTC. Protein: CASSSILGYERYF.

This clonotype was seen at least ten times. This rearrangement joins TRBV11-2 to TRBJ1-2; unclear D gene. Germline CDR1 is SGHAT and CDR2 is FQNNGV. Deletions cut 6 bases from V and 2 bases from J, with 13 bases between. The CDR3 runs to 14 residues. The CDR3 loop is CASRATGPNYGYTF. The CDR3 DNA follows: TGTGCCAGCAGGGCGACCGGCCCAAACTATGGCTACACCTTC.

This clonotype has just a few counts. J is TRBJ1-3 and V is TRBV11-3, with D tentatively TRBD1 (6 bases). Per the germline V gene, CDR1 is SGHNT and CDR2 is YENEEA. The CDR3 has 17 amino acids. Trimming took 5 bases from V and 0 from J, leaving 17 bases between them. This CDR3 is CASSADRFGSSGNTIYF. CDR3 coding DNA: TGTGCCAGCAGCGCCGACAGGTTCGGGAGCTCTGGAAACACCATATATTTT.

This clonotype has ten or more counts. The chain is built from TRBV29-1 and TRBJ2-7, with 8 bases that match TRBD2. V dropped 7 bases and J dropped 2; count of bases not matched to a gene: 4. Germline loops: CDR1 SQVTM, CDR2 ANQGSEA. The CDR3 consists of 12 residues. The CDR3 DNA sequence: TGCAGCGCTGCGGGGGGCCCCTACGAGCAGTACTTC. This gives the protein CSAAGGPYEQYF.

This clonotype was recorded at least ten times. One end of the junction is discordant with germline, which a read error may explain. The chain recombines TRBV7-7 with TRBJ2-3; TRBD2 matches at 9 bases. The CDR3 has 16 residues. Germline V gene lookup returns CDR1 SSHAT and CDR2 FNYEAQ (reference sequence). CDR3 loop: CASSLGLAGNTDTQYF. The CDR3 DNA reads TGTGCTAGCAGCTTAGGTCTAGCGGGAAACACAGATACGCAGTATTTT.

The chain is built from TRBV6-1 and TRBJ2-4; 7 bases agree with TRBD2. Unmatched junction bases numbered 5, after V lost 10 bases and J lost 2 bases. Germline assignment: CDR1 MNHNS and CDR2 SASEGT. The length of the CDR3 is 13 residues. As DNA, the CDR3 is TGTGCCACGAGGGAGGGACCCAAAAACATTCAGTACTTC. It codes for CATREGPKNIQYF.

This clonotype has ten or more counts. This chain uses TRBV7-9 with TRBJ1-2, with D possibly being TRBD1 (6 bases). V lost 5 bases, J lost 4 bases, and 11 bases lay in between. Germline values: CDR1 SEHNR, CDR2 FQNEAQ (reference sequence). The CDR3 has 13 residues. The CDR3 spells CASSRDTLYGYTF. The CDR3 DNA reads TGTGCCAGCAGCCGGGACACCCTCTATGGCTACACCTTC.

With respect to this clonotype: Possible read error: a much larger clone is one base away. V usage is TRBV6-5 and J usage is TRBJ2-3; TRBD1 aligns across 8 bases. Germline lookup yields CDR1 MNHEY and CDR2 SVGAGI. The CDR3 sequence is 18 residues long. The chain's CDR3 is CPSSTTPLTGEKIDTQYF. CDR3 nucleotides: TGTCCCAGCAGTACTACGCCCCTGACAGGGGAAAAAATAGATACGCAGTATTTT.

This clonotype was picked up one time. A read error may explain this, as a much larger clone is one base away. This sequence joins TRBV30 and TRBJ2-1, with TRBD1 as a possible D gene (5 bases). V shed 1 base and J shed 6 bases, with 22 bases lying between them. The CDR3 is 17 amino acids. CDR1 and CDR2 (germline): GTSNPN, SVGIG (reference sequence). CDR3 residues: CAWSAEGARTLCNEQFF. The CDR3 DNA follows: TGTGCCTGGAGTGCAGAAGGGGCCAGGACATTGTGCAATGAGCAGTTCTTC.

This clonotype was detected only a few times. The rearrangement links TRBV14 to TRBJ2-3, with D unclear. The germline CDR1 and CDR2 sequences are SGHDN and FVKESK. Trimming cost V 3 bases and J 0 bases, with 13 bases left between them. This CDR3 comprises 16 residues. As DNA, the CDR3 is TGTGCCAGCAGCCACCTCGACTGGTATAGCACAGATACGCAGTATTTT. As protein: CASSHLDWYSTDTQYF.

The table lists this clonotype with many counts. The chain combines TRBV5-5 with TRBJ1-3; D is undetermined. The CDR3 contains 14 residues. Germline V gene data show CDR1 as SGHKS and CDR2 as YYEKEE (reference sequence). V was cut by 6 bases and J by 0 bases, with 10 bases left in between. The CDR3 reads CASNPNHSGNTIYF. CDR3 in DNA: TGTGCCAGCAACCCAAACCACTCTGGAAACACCATATATTTT. The full variable domain, in which reference TRBV5-5 and TRBJ1-3 provide the parts outside the CDR3, is DAGVTQSPTHLIKTRGQQVTLRCSPISGHKSVSWYQQVLGQGPQFIFQYYEKEERGRGNFPDRFSARQFPNYSSELNVNALLLGDSALYLCASNPNHSGNTIYFGEGSWLTVV.

At least ten counts were recorded for this clonotype. The V gene is TRBV7-9, the J gene TRBJ2-1; no reliable D call. The CDR3 is 11 amino acids. V lost 4 bases, J lost 7 bases, and 5 bases lay in between. Germline V gene data show CDR1 as SEHNR and CDR2 as FQNEAQ (reference sequence). The CDR3 here is CASSYQNEQFF. CDR3 sequence (DNA): TGTGCCAGCAGCTACCAGAATGAGCAGTTCTTC. Looking up the rest from reference TRBV7-9 and TRBJ2-1 gives the full variable domain: DTGVSQNPRHKITKRGQNVTFRCDPISEHNRLYWYRQTLGQGPEFLTYFQNEAQLEKSRLLSDRFSAERPKGSFSTLEIQRTEQGDSAMYLCASSYQNEQFFGPGTRLTVL.

The rearrangement uses TRBV7-2 and TRBJ2-1; the match to TRBD2 covers 11 bases. CDR1 and CDR2 (germline): SGHTA, FQGNSA. The CDR3 has 15 amino acids. The J segment lost 8 bases and the V segment lost 1 base, leaving 4 bases of the junction unmatched. Here the CDR3 DNA reads TGTGCCAGCAGCTTAGTAGCGGGAGGGGTTGATGAGCAGTTCTTC. As protein: CASSLVAGGVDEQFF.

A remark on this clonotype: A junction boundary mismatches the germline segment, possibly from a read error. This chain links TRBV29-1 with TRBJ2-5, with a possible D match to TRBD1 (5 bases). The CDR3 has 13 residues. CDR1 is SQVTM and CDR2 is ANQGSEA in the germline V gene. The CDR3 reads CSVGKQAQEAQYF. Here the CDR3 DNA reads TGCAGCGTTGGAAAACAGGCCCAAGAGGCCCAGTACTTC.

Ten or more counts support this clonotype. This sequence joins TRBV28 and TRBJ1-1; D is undetermined. The CDR3 spans 15 residues. Germline V gene lookup returns CDR1 MDHEN and CDR2 SYDVKM. V was shortened by 4 bases and J by 0 bases, with 12 bases between the two germline ends. CDR3 sequence reads: CASSSIAGLNTEAFF. The DNA of the CDR3 is TGTGCCAGCAGTTCCATAGCCGGCTTGAACACTGAAGCTTTCTTT.